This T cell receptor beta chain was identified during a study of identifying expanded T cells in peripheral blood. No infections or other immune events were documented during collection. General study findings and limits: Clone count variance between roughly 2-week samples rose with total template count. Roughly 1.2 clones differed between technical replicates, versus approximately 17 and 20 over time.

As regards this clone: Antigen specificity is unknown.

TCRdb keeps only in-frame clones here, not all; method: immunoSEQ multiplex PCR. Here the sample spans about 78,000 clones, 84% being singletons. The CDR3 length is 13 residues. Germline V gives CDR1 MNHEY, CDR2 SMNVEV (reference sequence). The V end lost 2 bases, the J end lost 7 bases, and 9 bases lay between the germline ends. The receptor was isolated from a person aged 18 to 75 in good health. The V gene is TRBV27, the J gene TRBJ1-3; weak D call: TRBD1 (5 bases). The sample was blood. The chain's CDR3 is CASSLDRGNTIYF. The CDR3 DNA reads TGTGCCAGCAGTTTAGACAGAGGGAACACCATATATTTT.